This TCR beta chain was profiled in a study of T cells in Graves' hyperthyroidism and ophthalmopathy. Germline V gene data show CDR1 as SGHNT and CDR2 as YENEEA. The V gene end was trimmed by 1 base and the J gene end by 4 bases; junction bases not matched to a gene: 2. There are 15 residues in the CDR3. Study-level findings and limits: Separation of ophthalmopathy from stable hyperthyroidism was achieved by a 13 V-J model. In the blood, most expanded thyroid clonotypes above 0.001 appeared as well.

TCR beta CDR3 sequences were amplified from RNA transcripts. RT-PCR in the first round (using the HTBI primer set) targeted the TCR CDR3. MiXCR, run by TCRdb on the multiplex PCR reads, gives a single entry per CDR3 protein. The sample consists of about 400,000 distinct CDR3 sequences, around 15% of them appearing once. On this clonotype itself: Antigen unknown.

This TCR derives from a man in his forties or fifties with Graves' ophthalmopathy. The sample taken for sequencing was blood. This chain links TRBV11-3 with TRBJ2-7; 12 bases are shared with TRBD2. CDR3 protein: CASSLASGRGYEQYF. Here the CDR3 DNA reads TGTGCCAGCAGCTTAGCTAGCGGGAGGGGATACGAGCAGTACTTC. Full variable domain (rest looked up from reference TRBV11-3 and TRBJ2-7): EAGVVQSPRYKIIEKKQPVAFWCNPISGHNTLYWYLQNLGQGPELLIRYENEEAVDDSQLPKDRFSAERLKGVDSTLKIQPAELGDSAVYLCASSLASGRGYEQYFGPGTRLTVT.